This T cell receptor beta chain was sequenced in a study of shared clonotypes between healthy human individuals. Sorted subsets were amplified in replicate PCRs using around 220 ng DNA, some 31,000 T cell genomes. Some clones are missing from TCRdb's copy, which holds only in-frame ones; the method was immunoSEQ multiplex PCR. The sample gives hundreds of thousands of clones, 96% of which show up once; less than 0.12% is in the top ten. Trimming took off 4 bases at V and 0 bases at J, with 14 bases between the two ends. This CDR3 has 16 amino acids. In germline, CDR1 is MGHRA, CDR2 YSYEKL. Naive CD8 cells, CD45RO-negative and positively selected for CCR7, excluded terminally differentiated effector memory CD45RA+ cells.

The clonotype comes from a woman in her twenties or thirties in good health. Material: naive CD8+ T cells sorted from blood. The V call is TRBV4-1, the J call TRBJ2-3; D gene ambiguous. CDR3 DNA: TGCGCCAGCAGCCTTCTCGATGGACGAAGCACAGATACGCAGTATTTT. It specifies CASSLLDGRSTDTQYF.